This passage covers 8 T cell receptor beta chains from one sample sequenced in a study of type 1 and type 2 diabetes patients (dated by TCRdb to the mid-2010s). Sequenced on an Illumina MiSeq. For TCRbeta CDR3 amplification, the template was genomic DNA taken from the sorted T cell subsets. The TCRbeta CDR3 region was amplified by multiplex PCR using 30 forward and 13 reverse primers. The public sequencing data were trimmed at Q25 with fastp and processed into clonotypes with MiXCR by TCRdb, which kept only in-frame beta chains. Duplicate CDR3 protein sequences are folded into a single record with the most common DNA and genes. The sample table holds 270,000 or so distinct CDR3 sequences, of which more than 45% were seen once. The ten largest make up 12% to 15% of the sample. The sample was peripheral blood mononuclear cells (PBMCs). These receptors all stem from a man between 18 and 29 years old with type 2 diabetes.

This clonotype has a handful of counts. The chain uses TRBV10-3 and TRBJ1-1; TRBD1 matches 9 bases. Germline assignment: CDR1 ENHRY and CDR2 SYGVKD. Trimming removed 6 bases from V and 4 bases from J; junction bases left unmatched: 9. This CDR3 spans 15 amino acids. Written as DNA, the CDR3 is TGTGCCATCAGCCCGGGACAGGGAGTCCCCACTGAAGCTTTCTTT. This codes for CAISPGQGVPTEAFF.

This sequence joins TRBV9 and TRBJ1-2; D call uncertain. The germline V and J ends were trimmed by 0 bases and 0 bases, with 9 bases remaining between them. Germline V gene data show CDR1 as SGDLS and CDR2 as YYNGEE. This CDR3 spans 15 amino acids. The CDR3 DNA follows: TGTGCCAGCAGCGTAGGGGCAGGAGCTAACTATGGCTACACCTTC. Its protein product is CASSVGAGANYGYTF.

The CDR3 here is CASSHDRTGNTEAFF. The CDR3 DNA sequence: TGCGCCAGCAGCCATGACCGGACGGGGAACACTGAAGCTTTCTTT. The chain carries TRBV4-1 and TRBJ1-1, with D unclear. Germline CDR1 is MGHRA and CDR2 is YSYEKL. The CDR3 covers 15 residues. Trimming shortened V by 3 bases and J by 1 base, and 12 bases separated the two germline ends.

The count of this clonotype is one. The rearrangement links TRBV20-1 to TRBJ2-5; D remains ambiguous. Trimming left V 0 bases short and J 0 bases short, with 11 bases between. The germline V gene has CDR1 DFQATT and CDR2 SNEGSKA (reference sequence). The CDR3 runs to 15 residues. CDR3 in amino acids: CSARDARSDQETQYF. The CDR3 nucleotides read TGCAGTGCTAGAGATGCTCGCTCAGACCAAGAGACCCAGTACTTC.

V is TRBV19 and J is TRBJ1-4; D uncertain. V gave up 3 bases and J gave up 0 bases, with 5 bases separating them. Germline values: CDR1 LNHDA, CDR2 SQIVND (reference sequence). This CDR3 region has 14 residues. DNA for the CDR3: TGTGCCAGTAGTATCACGTCAACTAATGAAAAACTGTTTTTT. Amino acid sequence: CASSITSTNEKLFF.

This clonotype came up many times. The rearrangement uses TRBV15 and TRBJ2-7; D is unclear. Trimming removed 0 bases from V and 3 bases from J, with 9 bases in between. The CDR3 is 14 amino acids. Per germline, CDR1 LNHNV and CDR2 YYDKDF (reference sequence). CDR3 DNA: TGTGCCACCAGCAGAGATTTGGGGATCTACGAGCAGTACTTC. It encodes CATSRDLGIYEQYF. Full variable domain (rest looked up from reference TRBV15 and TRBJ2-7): DAMVIQNPRYQVTQFGKPVTLSCSQTLNHNVMYWYQQKSSQAPKLLFHYYDKDFNNEADTPDNFQSRRPNTSFCFLDIRSPGLGDTAMYLCATSRDLGIYEQYFGPGTRLTVT.

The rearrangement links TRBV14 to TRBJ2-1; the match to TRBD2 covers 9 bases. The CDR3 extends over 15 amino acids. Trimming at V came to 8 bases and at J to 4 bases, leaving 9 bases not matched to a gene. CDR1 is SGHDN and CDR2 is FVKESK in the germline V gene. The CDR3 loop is CASGETSGAYNEQFF. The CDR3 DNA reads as TGTGCCAGCGGAGAGACTAGCGGAGCTTACAATGAGCAGTTCTTC.

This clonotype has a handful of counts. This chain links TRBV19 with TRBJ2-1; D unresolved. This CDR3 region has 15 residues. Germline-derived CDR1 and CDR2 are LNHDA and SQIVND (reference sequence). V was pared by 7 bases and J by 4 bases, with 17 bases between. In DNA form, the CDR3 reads TGTGCCAGTATGAACCGGTCGAGTAGGTACAATGAGCAGTTCTTC. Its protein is CASMNRSSRYNEQFF.